The 23 T cell receptor beta chains reported below all come from one sample, sequenced in a study of T-cell memory formation after mild COVID-19. Each CDR3 protein is one row after TCRdb ran MiXCR on the 5' RACE reads. The sample lists approximately 60,000 distinct CDR3 sequences, over 7.5% occurring once. The sequenced sample was PBMCs or a T cell subset sorted from them (not recorded which). The receptor source for this set is a man between 18 and 29 years old who had mild COVID-19 (a few samples of this study predate the infection). Cell type and time point are not known.

This clonotype appeared many times. The chain uses TRBV4-3 and TRBJ2-1; D is perhaps TRBD2 (6 bases). Between the trimmed V and J ends, which lost 8 bases and 4 bases, there was a span of 21 bases. Germline V gene data show CDR1 as LGHNA and CDR2 as YSLEER. The CDR3 length is 16 residues. CDR3 DNA sequence: TGCGCCAGCGGGGGAGGAAAGGGCGCGAGATACAATGAGCAGTTCTTC. Residues: CASGGGKGARYNEQFF.

This clonotype turned up a few times. The genes are TRBV19 and TRBJ2-1, with 13 bases aligning to TRBD2. Germline V CDR1 and CDR2: LNHDA, SQIVND (reference sequence). CDR3 length: 15 residues. J lost 4 bases, V lost 5 bases, and 2 bases had no gene match. The CDR3 region has the DNA TGTGCCAGTAGTTTGGGACTAGCGGGGTACAATGAGCAGTTCTTC. It yields the protein CASSLGLAGYNEQFF.

The CDR3 region is CASSASGGRSTEAFF. The CDR3 bases are TGTGCCAGCAGTGCCTCGGGGGGCCGAAGCACTGAAGCTTTCTTT. This chain joins TRBV6-5 and TRBJ1-1; D possibly corresponds to TRBD1 (6 bases). The CDR3 is 15 amino acids. V lost 5 bases to trimming and J lost 4 bases, with 17 bases between them. The germline gives CDR1 MNHEY, CDR2 SVGAGI.

The chain is built from TRBV10-2 and TRBJ1-5; D not certain. With 0 bases removed from V and 7 bases from J, the gap between germline ends came to 10 bases. The CDR3 extends over 14 amino acids. CDR1 and CDR2 from the germline V gene are WSHSY and SAAADI. CDR3: CASSESDGGQPQHF. CDR3 in DNA: TGCGCCAGCAGTGAGTCCGATGGTGGACAGCCCCAGCATTTT.

This clonotype was observed a handful of times. The chain links TRBV12-3 or TRBV12-4 to TRBJ1-2; TRBD1 agrees at 7 bases. The CDR3 has 13 amino acids. The V segment lost 5 bases and the J segment 5 bases; nucleotides outside the gene matches: 5. This CDR3 reads CASSQGQSYGYTF. The CDR3, as DNA: TGTGCCAGCAGTCAGGGACAGTCTTATGGCTACACCTTC.

This clonotype was detected ten times or more. This chain connects TRBV7-2 to TRBJ2-1, with 9 bases identical to TRBD2. This CDR3 has 15 residues. V shed 4 bases and J 4 bases; nucleotides not matched to a gene: 5. Per germline, CDR1 SGHTA and CDR2 FQGNSA. This CDR3 reads CASSSSGTRYNEQFF. Written as DNA, the CDR3 is TGTGCCAGCAGCTCTAGCGGGACCCGATACAATGAGCAGTTCTTC.

This clonotype was detected only a few times. The chain combines TRBV20-1 with TRBJ2-1, with D tentatively TRBD1 (5 bases). Germline V gives CDR1 DFQATT, CDR2 SNEGSKA (reference sequence). The CDR3 runs to 11 residues. V lost 5 bases and J 12 bases, leaving 14 bases between the germline ends. This CDR3 is CSAGYRFMQFF. CDR3 bases: TGCAGTGCTGGCTACAGGTTCATGCAGTTCTTC.

The CDR3 DNA is TGTGCCAGCAGCCGATTTACTAGCGGGGCAGAGACCCAGTACTTC. This codes for CASSRFTSGAETQYF. The V and J genes are TRBV7-2 and TRBJ2-5, with 10 bases aligning to TRBD2. V lost 5 bases and J lost 4; bases outside the gene matches: 7. The CDR3 is made up of 15 amino acids. Germline CDR1 SGHTA, CDR2 FQGNSA. The whole variable domain, filled in from reference TRBV7-2 and TRBJ2-5, reads GAGVSQSPSNKVTEKGKDVELRCDPISGHTALYWYRQSLGQGLEFLIYFQGNSAPDKSGLPSDRFSAERTGGSVSTLTIQRTQQEDSAVYLCASSRFTSGAETQYFGPGTRLLVL.

This clonotype was seen a few times. J is TRBJ1-1 and V is TRBV5-6, with 7 nucleotides matching TRBD1. V lost 3 bases and J lost 5; bases outside the gene matches: 10. CDR3 length equals 15 residues. Germline assignment: CDR1 SGHDT and CDR2 YYEEEE. The chain's CDR3 is CASSSGLQGRTEAFF. The DNA of the CDR3 is TGTGCCAGCAGCTCAGGACTACAGGGGCGGACTGAAGCTTTCTTT.

The chain has TRBV5-1 and TRBJ2-7; D ambiguous. Trimming stripped 0 bases from V and 7 bases from J, with 14 bases between. CDR1 and CDR2 (germline): SGHRS, YFSETQ. CDR3 length: 14 amino acids. The CDR3 coding sequence is TGCGCCAGCAGCTTGGGCCCGGCGGTTGGAGAGCAGTACTTC. Residues: CASSLGPAVGEQYF.

This clonotype was picked up a small number of times. V usage is TRBV5-5 and J usage is TRBJ2-7; TRBD1 might be the D (5 bases). V gave up 4 bases and J gave up 5 bases, with 13 bases separating them. This CDR3 has 13 amino acids. In germline, CDR1 is SGHKS, CDR2 YYEKEE (reference sequence). CDR3 loop: CASSPGLRDEQYV. The CDR3 DNA reads TGTGCCAGCAGCCCCGGGCTCAGGGACGAGCAGTACGTC.

This sequence joins TRBV20-1 and TRBJ1-1, with 7 bases lining up with TRBD1. Germline trimming cut 2 bases from V and 3 bases from J; bases unmatched to any gene: 6. This CDR3 has 14 residues. Germline CDR1 DFQATT, CDR2 SNEGSKA (reference sequence). The CDR3 reads CSARRVGGDTEAFF. For the CDR3, the DNA is TGCAGTGCTAGAAGGGTAGGGGGCGACACTGAAGCTTTCTTT.

The sample holds many counts of this clonotype. This chain uses TRBV5-1 with TRBJ2-2; possibly TRBD1 for D (7 bases). Trimming left V 4 bases short and J 3 bases short, with 16 bases between. The CDR3 is made up of 16 amino acids. In germline, CDR1 is SGHRS, CDR2 YFSETQ. The CDR3 DNA reads as TGCGCCAGCAGCGCCCAGGGGGGTCTGGACACCGGGGAGCTGTTTTTT. Translated: CASSAQGGLDTGELFF.

This chain uses TRBV20-1 with TRBJ1-5; the match to TRBD1 covers 8 bases. Looked up from germline, CDR1 is DFQATT and CDR2 is SNEGSKA (reference sequence). The CDR3 has 14 residues. Trimming took 5 bases from V and 4 from J; bases not matched to a gene: 7. CDR3 sequence reads: CSARPGTGNQPQHF. In DNA, the CDR3 is TGCAGTGCTCGACCTGGGACAGGTAATCAGCCCCAGCATTTT.

The V gene is TRBV15, the J gene TRBJ2-3; D call uncertain. CDR3 length: 12 residues. CDR1 LNHNV and CDR2 YYDKDF come from the germline V gene (reference sequence). V lost 5 bases and J lost 4, with 7 bases in between. This CDR3 is CATSEQPDTQYF. In DNA, the CDR3 is TGTGCCACCAGCGAACAGCCAGATACGCAGTATTTT.

This clonotype has a single count. This sequence joins TRBV24-1 and TRBJ2-5; TRBD1 is a possible D gene (6 bases). The length of the CDR3 is 15 residues. CDR1 and CDR2 from the germline V gene are KGHDR and SFDVKD. The ends were cut back, 3 bases at V and 5 bases at J, with 15 bases in the middle. The CDR3 loop reads CATSDPSGAGETQYF. CDR3 in DNA: TGTGCCACCAGTGATCCCTCAGGGGCCGGGGAGACCCAGTACTTC.

This clonotype has only a few counts. The chain recombines TRBV15 with TRBJ1-1, with unresolved D. There are 15 residues in the CDR3. V lost 2 bases, J lost 5 bases, and 15 bases lay in between. Germline V gene lookup returns CDR1 LNHNV and CDR2 YYDKDF (reference sequence). CDR3 protein: CATSRFPAGVTEAFF. CDR3 sequence (DNA): TGTGCCACCAGCAGATTCCCAGCGGGTGTGACTGAAGCTTTCTTT.

This rearrangement joins TRBV2 to TRBJ2-3, with 16 bases that match TRBD2. The germline gives CDR1 SNHLY, CDR2 FYNNEI. V trimming: 6 bases; J trimming: 2 bases; junction bases outside the gene matches: 11. This CDR3 region has 19 residues. CDR3 loop: CASRKGTSGGVKFTDTQYF. In DNA, the CDR3 is TGTGCCAGCAGGAAGGGGACTAGCGGGGGGGTCAAATTCACAGATACGCAGTATTTT.

The chain combines TRBV4-1 with TRBJ1-5; no clear D. The length of the CDR3 is 14 residues. Germline CDR1 and CDR2: MGHRA and YSYEKL. V lost 4 bases and J lost 7, with 14 bases in between. CDR3 sequence (DNA): TGCGCCAGCAGCCCTACACCAGTGGGGCAGCCCCAGCATTTT. Translation: CASSPTPVGQPQHF.

This clonotype showed up many times. This chain uses TRBV20-1 with TRBJ1-1; a weak D match, TRBD1 (5 bases). The ends were cut back, 5 bases at V and 4 bases at J, with 20 bases in the middle. The CDR3 covers 15 residues. In germline, CDR1 is DFQATT, CDR2 SNEGSKA (reference sequence). CDR3 coding DNA: TGCAGTGCTTCTGGCCAAAGAGTCAGGGTCACTGAAGCTTTCTTT. This translates into CSASGQRVRVTEAFF.

This clonotype has only a few counts. This chain links TRBV29-1 with TRBJ2-3; 9 bases agree with TRBD2. The CDR3 loop spans 14 amino acids. V shed 4 bases and J 3 bases; nucleotides not matched to a gene: 5. Looked up from germline, CDR1 is SQVTM and CDR2 is ANQGSEA. CDR3 DNA: TGCAGCGTTGGGCGGGGGGGCCGTACAGATACGCAGTATTTT. Protein sequence: CSVGRGGRTDTQYF.

The V call is TRBV12-3 or TRBV12-4, the J call TRBJ2-7; D tentatively fits TRBD1 or TRBD2 (6 bases each). Trimming stripped 5 bases from V and 2 bases from J, with 10 bases between. The CDR3 has 13 residues. The DNA of the CDR3 is TGTGCCAGCAGTGGGGGGCTGGCCTACGAGCAGTACGTC. Translated: CASSGGLAYEQYV.

The chain employs TRBV5-1 and TRBJ1-1; D may be TRBD1 (6 bases). This CDR3 region has 14 residues. V lost 0 bases and J lost 3, with 9 bases in between. CDR1 is SGHRS and CDR2 is YFSETQ in the germline V gene. Written as DNA, the CDR3 is TGCGCCAGCAGCTTGGTGCCAGGGGACACTGAAGCTTTCTTT. It encodes CASSLVPGDTEAFF.